What follows are 11 T cell receptor beta chains derived from one specimen sequenced in a study of T-cell memory formation after mild COVID-19. TCRdb re-called the 5' RACE reads through MiXCR, storing one row per CDR3 protein. The sample consists of 400,000 or so distinct CDR3 sequences, around 20% of them appearing once. Source material: PBMCs or a T cell subset sorted from them (not recorded which). These receptors were collected from an adult woman who had mild COVID-19 (a few samples of this study predate the infection). Cell type and time point are not known.

The V and J genes are TRBV27 and TRBJ1-2; D is unclear. CDR3 length equals 13 residues. Germline CDR1 MNHEY, CDR2 SMNVEV (reference sequence). V dropped 4 bases and J dropped 0 bases, with 6 bases sitting between them. DNA of the CDR3: TGTGCCAGCAGTTATTCACCTAACTATGGCTACACCTTC. Translation: CASSYSPNYGYTF.

V gene TRBV20-1 combines with J gene TRBJ1-1; 8 nucleotides match TRBD1. V was clipped by 3 bases and J by 8 bases; unmatched bases: 2. CDR1 DFQATT and CDR2 SNEGSKA come from the germline V gene (reference sequence). This CDR3 is 11 amino acids long. CDR3 sequence (DNA): TGCAGTGCTAGCGGGGACAGGGAAGCTTTCTTT. As protein: CSASGDREAFF.

This clonotype was seen more than once but under ten times. The gene calls are TRBV2 and TRBJ2-3, with TRBD2 identical over 9 bases. With 8 bases clipped from V and 5 bases from J, the junction kept 5 bases outside the gene matches. Germline V CDR1 and CDR2: SNHLY, FYNNEI. The CDR3 contains 13 residues. In DNA form, the CDR3 reads TGTGCCAGCTGCGGGGGGGAGGGAGATACGCAGTATTTT. Its translation is CASCGGEGDTQYF.

The V and J genes are TRBV4-2 and TRBJ2-5; 13 positions match TRBD2. The CDR3 is made up of 17 amino acids. The germline gives CDR1 LGHNA, CDR2 YNFKEQ. Trimming took 4 bases from V and 5 from J; bases not matched to a gene: 10. CDR3 residues: CASSPQAGGLAGETQYF. In DNA, the CDR3 is TGTGCCAGCAGCCCCCAGGCAGGGGGACTAGCGGGGGAGACCCAGTACTTC.

The chain recombines TRBV24-1 with TRBJ2-6, with 8 bases aligning to TRBD1. Unmatched junction bases numbered 6, after V lost 4 bases and J lost 2 bases. Germline V gene lookup returns CDR1 KGHDR and CDR2 SFDVKD. This CDR3 is 17 amino acids long. The CDR3 DNA sequence: TGTGCCACCAGTGACTCGGACAGGGCCCCTGGGGCCAACGTCCTGACTTTC. This sequence encodes CATSDSDRAPGANVLTF.

This chain links TRBV7-9 with TRBJ1-1, with 7 bases aligning to TRBD1. The CDR3 is made up of 16 amino acids. The germline V gene has CDR1 SEHNR and CDR2 FQNEAQ (reference sequence). V was pared by 1 base and J by 1 base, with 6 bases of the junction left unmatched. The CDR3 DNA reads TGTGCCAGCAGCTTAGTACCTGGACAGGAGAACACTGAAGCTTTCTTT. It encodes CASSLVPGQENTEAFF.

This clonotype was seen only a few times. This chain joins TRBV4-1 and TRBJ1-5; D not resolved. Looked up from germline, CDR1 is MGHRA and CDR2 is YSYEKL. The CDR3 contains 16 residues. V lost 1 base and J lost 2, with 12 bases in between. The CDR3 nucleotides are TGCGCCAGCAGCCAAGGAAAGAGGTTGGGCAATCAGCCCCAGCATTTT. Protein product: CASSQGKRLGNQPQHF.

This clonotype turned up a few times. The CDR3 sequence is CASSSTGGRRSTDTQYF. The CDR3 region has the DNA TGTGCCAGCAGCTCGACAGGAGGCCGCCGGAGCACAGATACGCAGTATTTT. The chain has TRBV5-4 and TRBJ2-3, with a weak D call TRBD1 (6 bases). V lost 3 bases, J lost 0 bases, and 17 bases lay in between. Per the germline V gene, CDR1 is SGHNT and CDR2 is YYREEE (reference sequence). The CDR3 loop spans 17 amino acids.

The chain has TRBV7-2 and TRBJ2-2, with D uncertain. From germline, CDR1 is SGHTA and CDR2 FQGNSA. The CDR3 is made up of 14 amino acids. Trimming pared 2 bases from V and 2 bases from J, leaving 6 bases between. This chain's CDR3 is CASSLWRNTGELFF. The CDR3 DNA reads TGTGCCAGCAGCTTATGGAGAAACACCGGGGAGCTGTTTTTT. Full variable domain (remainder filled in from reference TRBV7-2 and TRBJ2-2): GAGVSQSPSNKVTEKGKDVELRCDPISGHTALYWYRQSLGQGLEFLIYFQGNSAPDKSGLPSDRFSAERTGGSVSTLTIQRTQQEDSAVYLCASSLWRNTGELFFGEGSRLTVL.

V is TRBV4-1 and J is TRBJ2-3, with D tentatively TRBD2 (7 bases). V gave up 5 bases and J gave up 2 bases, with 11 bases separating them. The CDR3 has 14 amino acids. The germline gives CDR1 MGHRA, CDR2 YSYEKL. The DNA of the CDR3 is TGCGCCAGCAGCGGGGGGGCGAACACAGATACGCAGTATTTT. Its protein product is CASSGGANTDTQYF.

Many counts were recorded for this clonotype. The chain recombines TRBV4-3 with TRBJ2-1; 11 bases fit TRBD2. Germline CDR1 is LGHNA and CDR2 is YSLEER. This CDR3 is built from 17 residues. V lost 0 bases, J lost 6 bases, and 7 bases stayed unmatched. CDR3 protein: CASSQDLTSGSTNEQFF. CDR3 coding DNA: TGCGCCAGCAGCCAAGACCTTACTAGCGGGAGTACCAATGAGCAGTTCTTC.